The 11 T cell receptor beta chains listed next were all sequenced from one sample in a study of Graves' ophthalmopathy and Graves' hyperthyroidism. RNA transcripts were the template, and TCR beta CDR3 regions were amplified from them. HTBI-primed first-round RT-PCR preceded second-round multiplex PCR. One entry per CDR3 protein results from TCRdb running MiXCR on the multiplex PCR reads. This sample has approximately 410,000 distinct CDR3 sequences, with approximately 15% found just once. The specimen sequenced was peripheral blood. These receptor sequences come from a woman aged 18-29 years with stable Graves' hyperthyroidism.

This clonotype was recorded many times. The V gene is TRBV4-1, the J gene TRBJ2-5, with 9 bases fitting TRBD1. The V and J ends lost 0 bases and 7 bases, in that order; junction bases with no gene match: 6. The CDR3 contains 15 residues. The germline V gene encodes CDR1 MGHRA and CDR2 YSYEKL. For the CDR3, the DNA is TGCGCCAGCAGCCAAGATAAACAGGGGGCTGTGACCCAGTACTTC. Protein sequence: CASSQDKQGAVTQYF.

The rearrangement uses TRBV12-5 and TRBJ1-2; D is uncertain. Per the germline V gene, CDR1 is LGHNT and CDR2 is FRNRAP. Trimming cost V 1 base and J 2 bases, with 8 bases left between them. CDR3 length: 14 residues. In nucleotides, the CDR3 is TGTGCTAGTGGTTTGGGCAGAGGGAACTATGGCTACACCTTC. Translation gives CASGLGRGNYGYTF.

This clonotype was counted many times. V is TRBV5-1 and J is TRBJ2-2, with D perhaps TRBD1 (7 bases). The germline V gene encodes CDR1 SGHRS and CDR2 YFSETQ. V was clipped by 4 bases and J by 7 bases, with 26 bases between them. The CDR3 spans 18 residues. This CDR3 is CASSHTRTGGGFGGELFF. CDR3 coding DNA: TGCGCCAGCAGCCACACCCGGACAGGCGGAGGGTTTGGCGGGGAGCTGTTTTTT.

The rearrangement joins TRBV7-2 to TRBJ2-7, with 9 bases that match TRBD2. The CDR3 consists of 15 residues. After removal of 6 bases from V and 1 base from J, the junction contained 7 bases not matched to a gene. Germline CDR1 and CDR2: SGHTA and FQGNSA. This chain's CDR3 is CASRKSGGQSYEQYF. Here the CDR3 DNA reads TGTGCCAGCAGGAAAAGCGGGGGGCAATCCTACGAGCAGTACTTC.

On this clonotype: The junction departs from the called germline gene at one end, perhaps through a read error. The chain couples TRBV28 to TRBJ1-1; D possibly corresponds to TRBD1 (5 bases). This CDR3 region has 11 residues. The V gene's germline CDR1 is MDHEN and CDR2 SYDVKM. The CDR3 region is CASSFRDGSHF. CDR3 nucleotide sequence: TGTGCCAGCAGTTTCCGGGACGGCTCACACTTT.

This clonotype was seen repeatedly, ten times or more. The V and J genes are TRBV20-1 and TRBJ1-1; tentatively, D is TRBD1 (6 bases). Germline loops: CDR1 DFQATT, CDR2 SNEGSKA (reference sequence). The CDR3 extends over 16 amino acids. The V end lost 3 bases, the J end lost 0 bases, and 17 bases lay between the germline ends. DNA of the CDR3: TGCAGTGCTAGGCCCGGGGGCGCAAAGATGAACACTGAAGCTTTCTTT. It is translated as CSARPGGAKMNTEAFF.

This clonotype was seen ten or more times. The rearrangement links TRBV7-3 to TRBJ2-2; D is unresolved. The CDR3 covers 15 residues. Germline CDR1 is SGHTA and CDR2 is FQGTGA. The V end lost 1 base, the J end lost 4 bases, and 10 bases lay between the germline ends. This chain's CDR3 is CASSLMGLRTGELFF. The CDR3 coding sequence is TGTGCCAGCAGCTTAATGGGTTTGCGCACCGGGGAGCTGTTTTTT.

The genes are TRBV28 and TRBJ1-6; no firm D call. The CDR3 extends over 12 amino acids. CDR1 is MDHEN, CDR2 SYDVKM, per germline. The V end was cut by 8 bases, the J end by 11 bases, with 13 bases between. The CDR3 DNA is TGTGCCAGCCGGCGGGCTGGAGCACCCCTCCACTTT. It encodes CASRRAGAPLHF.

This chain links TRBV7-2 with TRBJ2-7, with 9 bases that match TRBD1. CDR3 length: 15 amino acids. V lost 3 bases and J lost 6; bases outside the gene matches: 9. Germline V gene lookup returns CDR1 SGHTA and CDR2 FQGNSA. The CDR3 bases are TGTGCCAGCAGCTTCCCCGGGACAGGGTTCCCCGAGCAGTACTTC. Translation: CASSFPGTGFPEQYF.

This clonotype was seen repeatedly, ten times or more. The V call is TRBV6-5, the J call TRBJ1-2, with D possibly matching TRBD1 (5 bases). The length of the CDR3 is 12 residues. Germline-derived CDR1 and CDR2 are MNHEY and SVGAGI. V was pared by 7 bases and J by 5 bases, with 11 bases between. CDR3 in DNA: TGTGCCAGCACGGGGCAGGGATATGGCTACACCTTC. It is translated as CASTGQGYGYTF.

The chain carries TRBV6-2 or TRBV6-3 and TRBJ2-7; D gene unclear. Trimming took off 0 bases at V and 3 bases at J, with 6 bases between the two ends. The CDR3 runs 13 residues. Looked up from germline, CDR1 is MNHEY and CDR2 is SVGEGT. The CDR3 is CASSYSYYYEQYF. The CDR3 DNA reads TGTGCCAGCAGTTACTCCTACTACTACGAGCAGTACTTC.